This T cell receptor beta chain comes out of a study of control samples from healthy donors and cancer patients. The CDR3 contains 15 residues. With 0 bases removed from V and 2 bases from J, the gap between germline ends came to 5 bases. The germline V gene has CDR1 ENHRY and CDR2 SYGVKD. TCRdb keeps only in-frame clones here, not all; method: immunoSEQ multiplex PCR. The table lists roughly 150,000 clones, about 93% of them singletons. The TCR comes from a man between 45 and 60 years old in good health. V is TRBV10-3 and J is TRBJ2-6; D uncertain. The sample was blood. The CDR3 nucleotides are TGTGCCATCAGTGAGTCGGGAACTGGGGCCAACGTCCTGACTTTC. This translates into CAISESGTGANVLTF.